The present T cell receptor beta chain was sequenced within a study of blood T cell repertoires in COVID-19 (dated by TCRdb to the early 2020s). Regarding the research as a whole: Samples covering the acute and convalescent phases of COVID-19 were provided by collaborators in the United States, Italy and Spain. The prospective study material was composed of cDNA or gDNA derived from T cells, B-cell-depleted T cells, or PBMCs. Subjects who had been exposed to COVID-19, were actively infected with it, or had recovered from it provided the deeply sampled blood TCRbeta repertoires that made up the dataset. A freely available public database, intended as a resource for researchers studying the immune response to SARS-CoV-2, is where the repertoires were released. The samples were drawn from two sources: the first 160 participants of the ongoing ImmuneRACE study, and 1,000 to 1,500 subjects contributed by 6 global collaborators. A de-identified subject ID, COVID-19 status, age in years and sex were almost always included in the sample metadata. HLA class I and class II types, where available, came from metadata supplied by the sample provider rather than from assay-based typing.

About this clone itself: No antigen is known for it. It has no much larger one-base neighbor in the sample; base qualities were not kept.

From V the trimming removes 3 bases and from J it removes 6 bases, while the gene matches leave 6 bases of the junction unaccounted for. CDR1 and CDR2, per the germline V gene, are SNHLY and FYNNEI. There are 15 amino acids in the CDR3, from cysteine to phenylalanine inclusive. Here the CDR3 DNA is all that survives: 45 bases in frame from base 1. In the prospective study, participants were about 18 to 95 years old, resided in under 30 geographic areas of the United States, and were enrolled through a virtual design. Cohort assignment in the prospective study relied on participant-reported clinical history from a screening survey and a study questionnaire. Recovered participants in ImmuneRACE Cohort 3 were defined by two consecutive negative NP/OP PCR tests, clearance by a healthcare professional, or resolution of symptoms. Each participant in the prospective study had whole blood, serum and a nasopharyngeal or oropharyngeal swab collected by mobile phlebotomists. Additional blood draws and questionnaires over an approximately 2-month period could optionally be provided by prospective study participants. Prospective study blood samples were shipped either frozen or at room temperature before DNA extraction.

TCRbeta CDR3 regions were amplified from genomic DNA using the immunoSEQ Assay, a bias-controlled multiplex PCR. The study's processing was this. Nucleated cell counts per sample were estimated from amplification of reference gene primers within the assay. Sequence reads were collapsed and filtered to measure the absolute abundance of every unique TCRbeta CDR3 rearrangement. For each sample, productive Simpson clonality was calculated by taking the square root of Simpson's diversity index across productive rearrangements. This is the immuneACCESS table as TCRdb keeps it, with only in-frame sequences that have V and J called. A part of the clones is gone; compared with another copy, unresolved V genes explain less than half, and the rest is unexplained. V and J calls and clone size come straight from that table; D and trimming were deduced from the DNA. The sample records about 280,000 clones, 89% of which are singletons. Together, the top ten hold 1.9% of the sample.

Study-wide conclusions, independent of this receptor: The quantity of clinical and demographic metadata differed by source and by participant and was supplied without curation.

The receptor was isolated from a woman in her sixties who had recovered from COVID-19. This receptor chain uses TRBV2 and TRBJ2-2, and 8 junction bases match TRBD1. Material: PBMCs or T cells enriched from blood (not recorded which). The nucleotide sequence is TGTGCCAGCAGTGACGCCAGGGGGCCCCCCGGGGAGCTGTTTTTT. Protein translation: CASSDARGPPGELFF.